These 5 T cell receptor beta chains were sequenced from one sample in a study of cytomegalovirus exposure and HLA in healthy donors. The primer mix had 60 Vbeta and 13 Jbeta primers. Using immunoSEQ multiplex PCR, the repertoire was profiled, and TCRdb retains in-frame clones only, with some absent. Among about 180,000 clones, roughly three quarters were seen once, and the ten largest hold roughly an eighth. The material sequenced was PBMCs. The source of these receptors is a woman between 45 and 60 years old in good health and CMV-seropositive.

The chain couples TRBV7-3 to TRBJ1-1; 7 nucleotides match TRBD1. CDR3 length: 13 amino acids. After removal of 4 bases from V and 4 bases from J, the junction contained 3 bases not matched to a gene. Per the germline V gene, CDR1 is SGHTA and CDR2 is FQGTGA. CDR3 in DNA: TGTGCCAGCAGCTCGACAGGGCCCACTGAAGCTTTCTTT. This codes for CASSSTGPTEAFF.

This chain links TRBV2 with TRBJ1-2; no clear D. The CDR3 runs to 15 residues. V was cut by 2 bases and J by 2 bases, with 12 bases left in between. Looked up from germline, CDR1 is SNHLY and CDR2 is FYNNEI. In nucleotides, the CDR3 is TGTGCCAGCAGTGAAATCGGTCGAGGGAACTATGGCTACACCTTC. This translates into CASSEIGRGNYGYTF.

The gene calls are TRBV5-1 and TRBJ1-1; a weak D match, TRBD1 (6 bases). This CDR3 has 13 amino acids. Trimming removed 2 bases at V and 8 bases at J, with 13 bases between. Germline V gives CDR1 SGHRS, CDR2 YFSETQ. The CDR3, as DNA: TGCGCCAGCAGCTTCAAGGGGGACCTCGAAGCTTTCTTT. Protein sequence: CASSFKGDLEAFF.

The chain links TRBV27 to TRBJ1-1, with unresolved D. Germline-derived CDR1 and CDR2 are MNHEY and SMNVEV (reference sequence). The CDR3 runs to 13 residues. The V end lost 3 bases, the J end lost 1 base, and 6 bases lay between the germline ends. CDR3 in amino acids: CASSFLPNTEAFF. CDR3 DNA sequence: TGTGCCAGCAGTTTTCTACCGAACACTGAAGCTTTCTTT.

This chain connects TRBV5-1 to TRBJ2-7; TRBD1 agrees at 8 bases. With 4 bases clipped from V and 0 bases from J, the junction kept 9 bases outside the gene matches. Germline V gene sequence: CDR1 SGHRS, CDR2 YFSETQ. The CDR3 spans 16 residues. The CDR3 here is CASSGDRDRSSYEQYF. The CDR3 DNA reads as TGCGCCAGCAGCGGAGACAGGGACAGGAGCTCCTACGAGCAGTACTTC.